These T cell receptor beta chains were read from a single sample in a study of CD8 T cells in Susac syndrome. TCRdb redid the calling of the immunoSEQ multiplex PCR reads with MiXCR, one entry per CDR3 protein. The repertoire holds more than 150,000 distinct CDR3 sequences, with 85% to 95% as singletons. Sample: CD4+ T cells from PBMCs. These receptors originate from a human donor with Susac syndrome. Each CDR3 is given with its conserved first and last residue. A D gene is named only where the DNA matches it firmly. Clone size is given for some rows only: seen once, a few or many times, or a class if the clone is expanded.

>NA|TRBJ1-1|TRBV18|NA
CASLPQGSGTEAFF
TGTGCCAGCCTACCCCAGGGGAGCGGCACTGAAGCTTTCTTT
>NA|TRBJ2-6|TRBV3-1|NA
CASSLPVASGANVLTF
TGTGCCAGCAGCCTTCCCGTCGCCTCTGGGGCCAACGTCCTGACTTTC
>once|TRBJ2-6|TRBV6-2/TRBV6-3|NA
CASSYSGYSGANVLTF
TGTGCCAGCAGTTACTCCGGTTATTCTGGGGCCAACGTCCTGACTTTC
>NA|TRBJ1-2|TRBV29-1|NA
CSVEDPGHASGYTF
TGCAGCGTTGAAGATCCGGGACACGCCTCAGGCTACACCTTC
>NA|TRBJ2-4|TRBV6-6|TRBD1
CASDRDGNIQYF
TGTGCCTCCGACAGGGACGGGAACATTCAGTACTTC
>NA|TRBJ2-3|TRBV20-1|TRBD2
CSAQSPRGGSDTQYF
TGCAGTGCCCAATCGCCTCGGGGGGGGTCGGATACGCAGTATTTT
>NA|TRBJ2-7|TRBV20-1|TRBD1
CSARDRDRGSYEQYF
TGCAGTGCTAGAGACCGGGACAGGGGATCATACGAGCAGTACTTC
>NA|TRBJ1-1|TRBV9|TRBD1
CASSKTGVHGTEAFF
TGTGCCAGCAGCAAGACAGGGGTTCACGGCACTGAAGCTTTCTTT
>NA|TRBJ2-5|TRBV7-3|NA
CASSPQGFQETQYF
TGTGCCAGCAGCCCCCAGGGTTTCCAAGAGACCCAGTACTTC
>NA|TRBJ2-7|TRBV12-3/TRBV12-4|NA
CASSSPYEQYF
TGTGCCAGCAGTTCCCCCTACGAGCAGTACTTC
>NA|TRBJ2-1|TRBV9|NA
CASSGTHNEQFF
TGTGCCAGCAGCGGGACTCACAATGAGCAGTTCTTC
>NA|TRBJ2-1|TRBV29-1|NA
CSVLLDFGNEQFF
TGCAGCGTTCTCTTGGACTTCGGCAATGAGCAGTTCTTC
>NA|TRBJ2-7|TRBV12-3/TRBV12-4|NA
CASSFQGGYEQYF
TGTGCCAGCAGTTTCCAGGGCGGCTACGAGCAGTACTTC
>NA|TRBJ2-1|TRBV20-1|NA
CSPCDVGANEQFF
TGCAGCCCTTGTGATGTGGGGGCCAATGAGCAGTTCTTC
>NA|TRBJ2-5|TRBV20-1|TRBD2
CSARARSGGLQETQYF
TGCAGTGCTAGAGCCCGGAGCGGGGGGCTTCAAGAGACCCAGTACTTC
>NA|TRBJ2-5|TRBV6-5|NA
CAALASPQETQYF
TGTGCCGCTTTAGCGAGCCCCCAAGAGACCCAGTACTTC
>NA|TRBJ2-1|TRBV20-1|NA
CSAGDTAYGGEQFF
TGCAGTGCCGGGGACACTGCCTACGGGGGGGAGCAGTTCTTC
>NA|TRBJ2-1|TRBV11-3|NA
CASSLGQGEQFF
TGTGCCAGCAGCTTAGGGCAGGGTGAGCAGTTCTTC
>NA|TRBJ2-5|TRBV20-1|NA
CSVLLYQETQYF
TGCAGTGTCCTCCTGTACCAAGAGACCCAGTACTTC
>NA|TRBJ2-1|TRBV29-1|NA
CSVSGRGWDEQFF
TGCAGCGTCTCTGGACGGGGGTGGGATGAGCAGTTCTTC
>NA|TRBJ2-2|TRBV2|NA
CASSELGSGELFF
TGTGCCAGCAGTGAATTGGGGTCCGGGGAGCTGTTTTTT
>NA|TRBJ2-3|TRBV20-1|NA
CSASIVADTQYF
TGCAGTGCATCTATAGTGGCAGATACGCAGTATTTT
>NA|TRBJ2-3|TRBV12-3/TRBV12-4|TRBD2
CASSLYGLAAGYTQYF
TGTGCCAGCAGTTTGTACGGACTAGCAGCGGGGTATACGCAGTATTTT
>NA|TRBJ2-3|TRBV9|TRBD2
CASSARGGTTDTQYF
TGTGCCAGCAGCGCTCGGGGAGGGACCACAGATACGCAGTATTTT
>NA|TRBJ2-1|TRBV29-1|NA
CSANQGLAYNEQFF
TGCAGCGCGAACCAGGGACTTGCGTACAATGAGCAGTTCTTC
>NA|TRBJ1-6|TRBV25-1|NA
CASSGRQENSPLHF
TGTGCCAGCAGTGGCCGACAGGAGAATTCACCCCTCCACTTT
>NA|TRBJ2-7|TRBV29-1|TRBD1
CSARQGVNEQYF
TGCAGCGCGAGACAGGGGGTTAACGAGCAGTACTTC
>few|TRBJ1-6|TRBV7-6|NA
CASSLILNSPLHF
TGTGCCAGCAGCTTAATCCTTAATTCACCCCTCCACTTT
>NA|TRBJ2-3|TRBV18|TRBD1
CASSPLGTEAQYF
TGTGCCAGCTCACCACTCGGGACAGAAGCGCAGTATTTT
>NA|TRBJ2-2|TRBV20-1|TRBD2
CSATRGGSGELFF
TGCAGTGCTACGCGGGGGGGATCCGGGGAGCTGTTTTTT
>NA|TRBJ1-5|TRBV15|NA
CATRSPQGNNQPQHF
TGTGCCACCAGGAGTCCTCAGGGGAACAATCAGCCCCAGCATTTT
>NA|TRBJ2-7|TRBV20-1|NA
CSASLSQGNSYEQYF
TGCAGTGCTAGCCTTTCCCAGGGGAACTCCTACGAGCAGTACTTC
>NA|TRBJ2-7|TRBV11-2|TRBD2
CASTTGGPGEQYF
TGTGCCAGCACCACGGGGGGGCCGGGCGAGCAGTACTTC